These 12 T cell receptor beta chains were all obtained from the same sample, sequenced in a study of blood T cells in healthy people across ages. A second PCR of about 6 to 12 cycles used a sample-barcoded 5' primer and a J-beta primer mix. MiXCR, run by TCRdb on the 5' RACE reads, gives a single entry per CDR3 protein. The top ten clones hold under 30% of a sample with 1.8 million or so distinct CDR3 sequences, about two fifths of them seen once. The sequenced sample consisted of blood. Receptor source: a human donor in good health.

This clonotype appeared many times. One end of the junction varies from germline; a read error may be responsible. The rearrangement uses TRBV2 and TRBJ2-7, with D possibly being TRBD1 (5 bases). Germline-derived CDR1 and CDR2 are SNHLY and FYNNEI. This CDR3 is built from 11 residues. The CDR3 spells CASSEGVEQYF. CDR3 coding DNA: TGTGCCAGCAGCGAAGGGGTCGAGCAGTACTTC. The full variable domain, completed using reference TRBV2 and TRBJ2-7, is EPEVTQTPSHQVTQMGQEVILRCVPISNHLYFYWYRQILGQKVEFLVSFYNNEISEKSEIFDDQFSVERPDGSNFTLKIRSTKLEDSAMYFCASSEGVEQYFGPGTRLTVT.

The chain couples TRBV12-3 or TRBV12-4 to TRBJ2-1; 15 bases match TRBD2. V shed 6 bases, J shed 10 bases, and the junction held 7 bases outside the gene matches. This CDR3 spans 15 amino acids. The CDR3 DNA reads TGTGCCAGCAGGCGGACTAGCGGGGGGGCTAGAGAGCAGTTCTTC. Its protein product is CASRRTSGGAREQFF.

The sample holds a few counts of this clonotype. CDR3: CASSRMTSGGVNEQFF. CDR3 DNA: TGTGCCAGCAGCCGAATGACTAGCGGGGGGGTAAATGAGCAGTTCTTC. The chain recombines TRBV12-3 or TRBV12-4 with TRBJ2-1; TRBD2 matches at 14 bases. The V and J ends lost 6 bases and 7 bases, in that order; junction bases with no gene match: 8. The CDR3 loop spans 16 amino acids.

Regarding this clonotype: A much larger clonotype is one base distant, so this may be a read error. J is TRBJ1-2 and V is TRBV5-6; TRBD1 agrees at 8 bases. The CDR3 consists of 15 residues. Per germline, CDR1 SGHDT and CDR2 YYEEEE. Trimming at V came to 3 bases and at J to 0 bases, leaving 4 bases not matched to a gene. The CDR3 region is CASSYWDRTNYGYTF. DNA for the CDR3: TGTGCCAGCAGCTACTGGGACAGGACTAACTATGGCTACACCTTC.

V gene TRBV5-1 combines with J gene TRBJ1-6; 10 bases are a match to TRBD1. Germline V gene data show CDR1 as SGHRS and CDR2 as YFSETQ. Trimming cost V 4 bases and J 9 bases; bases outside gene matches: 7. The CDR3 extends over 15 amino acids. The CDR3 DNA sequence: TGCGCCAGCAGCGGCCGCAGGACAGGGGGTTCACCCCTCCACTTT. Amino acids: CASSGRRTGGSPLHF.

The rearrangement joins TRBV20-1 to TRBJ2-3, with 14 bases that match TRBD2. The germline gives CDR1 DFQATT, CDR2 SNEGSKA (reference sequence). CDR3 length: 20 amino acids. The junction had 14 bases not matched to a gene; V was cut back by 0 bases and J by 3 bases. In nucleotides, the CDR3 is TGCAGTGCTAGAGATCCTCTGGGACTAGCGGGGGACACTGTGACAGATACGCAGTATTTT. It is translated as CSARDPLGLAGDTVTDTQYF.

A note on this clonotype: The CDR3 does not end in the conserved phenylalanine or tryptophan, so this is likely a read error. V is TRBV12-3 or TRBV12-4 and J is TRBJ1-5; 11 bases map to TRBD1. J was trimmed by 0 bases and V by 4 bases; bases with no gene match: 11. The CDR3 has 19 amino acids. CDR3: CASSSQDRGPSYSNQPQHC. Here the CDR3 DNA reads TGTGCCAGCAGTTCCCAGGACAGGGGGCCCTCTTATAGCAATCAGCCCCAGCATTGT.

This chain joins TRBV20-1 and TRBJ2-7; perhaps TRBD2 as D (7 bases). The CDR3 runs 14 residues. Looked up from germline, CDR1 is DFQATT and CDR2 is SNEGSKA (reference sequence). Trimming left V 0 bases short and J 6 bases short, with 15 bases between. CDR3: CSARDQEGGGEQYF. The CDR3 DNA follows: TGCAGTGCTAGAGATCAAGAGGGAGGGGGCGAGCAGTACTTC.

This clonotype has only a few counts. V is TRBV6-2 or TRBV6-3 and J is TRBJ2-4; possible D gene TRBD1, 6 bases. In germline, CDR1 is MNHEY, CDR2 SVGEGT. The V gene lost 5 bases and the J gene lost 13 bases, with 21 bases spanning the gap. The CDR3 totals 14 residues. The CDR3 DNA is TGTGCCAGCAGTCCACTCCGGGGTCCAGGGGAGCAGTACTTC. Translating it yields CASSPLRGPGEQYF.

The CDR3 loop is CASSWTGMGETQFF. In DNA form, the CDR3 reads TGCGCCAGCAGCTGGACAGGGATGGGAGAGACCCAGTTCTTC. The chain links TRBV5-1 to TRBJ2-1; 8 bases line up with TRBD1. The CDR3 has 14 amino acids. Germline values: CDR1 SGHRS, CDR2 YFSETQ. V lost 3 bases, J lost 13 bases, and 12 bases stayed unmatched.

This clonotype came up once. This CDR3 reads CSASKTGGSNQPQHF. The CDR3 bases are TGCAGTGCTAGTAAGACAGGGGGGAGCAATCAGCCCCAGCATTTT. V usage is TRBV20-1 and J usage is TRBJ1-5, with TRBD1 matching 9 bases. V was pared by 3 bases and J by 1 base, with 4 bases of the junction left unmatched. Germline V gene lookup returns CDR1 DFQATT and CDR2 SNEGSKA (reference sequence). The CDR3 consists of 15 residues.

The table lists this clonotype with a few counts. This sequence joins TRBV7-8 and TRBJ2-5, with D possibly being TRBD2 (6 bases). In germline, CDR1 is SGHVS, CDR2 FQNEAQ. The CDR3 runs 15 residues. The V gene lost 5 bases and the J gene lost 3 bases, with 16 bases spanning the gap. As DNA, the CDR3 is TGTGCCAGCAGCGACCTTGCTTCGGGAGAAGAGACCCAGTACTTC. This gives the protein CASSDLASGEETQYF.